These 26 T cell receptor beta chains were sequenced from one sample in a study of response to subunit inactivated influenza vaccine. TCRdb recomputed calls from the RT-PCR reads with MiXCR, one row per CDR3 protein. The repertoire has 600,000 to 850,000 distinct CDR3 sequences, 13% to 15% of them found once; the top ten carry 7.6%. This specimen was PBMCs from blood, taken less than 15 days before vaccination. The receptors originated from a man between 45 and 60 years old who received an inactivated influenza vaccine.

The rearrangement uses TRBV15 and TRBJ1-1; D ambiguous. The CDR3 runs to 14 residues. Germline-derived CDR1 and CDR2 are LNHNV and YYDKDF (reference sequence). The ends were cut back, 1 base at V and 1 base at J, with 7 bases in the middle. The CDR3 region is CATSRGRTNTEAFF. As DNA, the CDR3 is TGTGCCACCAGCAGAGGTAGGACGAACACTGAAGCTTTCTTT.

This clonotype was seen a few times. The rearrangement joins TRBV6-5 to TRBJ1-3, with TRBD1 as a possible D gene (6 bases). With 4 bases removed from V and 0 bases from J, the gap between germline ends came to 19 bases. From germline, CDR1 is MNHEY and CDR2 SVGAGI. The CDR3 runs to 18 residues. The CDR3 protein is CASSWGSTGRTSGNTIYF. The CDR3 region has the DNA TGTGCCAGCAGTTGGGGGTCGACAGGCCGGACCTCTGGAAACACCATATATTTT.

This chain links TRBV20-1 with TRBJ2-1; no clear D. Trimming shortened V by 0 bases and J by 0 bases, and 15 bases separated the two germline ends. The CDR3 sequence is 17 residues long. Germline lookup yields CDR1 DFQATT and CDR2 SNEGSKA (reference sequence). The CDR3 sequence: CSARDPGAASSYNEQFF. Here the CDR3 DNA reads TGCAGTGCTAGAGATCCAGGAGCCGCCAGCTCCTACAATGAGCAGTTCTTC.

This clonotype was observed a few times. In DNA, the CDR3 is TGCAGTGCAGAGCTAGCGGGGGGACTACCCTACACAGATACGCAGTATTTT. Encoded protein: CSAELAGGLPYTDTQYF. The chain recombines TRBV20-1 with TRBJ2-3; 11 bases are shared with TRBD2. V lost 6 bases and J lost 2; bases outside the gene matches: 13. Germline V gives CDR1 DFQATT, CDR2 SNEGSKA (reference sequence). The CDR3 runs to 17 residues.

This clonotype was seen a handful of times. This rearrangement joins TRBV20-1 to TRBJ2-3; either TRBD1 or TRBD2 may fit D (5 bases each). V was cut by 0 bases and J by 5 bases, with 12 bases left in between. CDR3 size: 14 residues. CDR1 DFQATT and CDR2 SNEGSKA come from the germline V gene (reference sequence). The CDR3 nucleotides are TGCAGTGCTAGAGATGAAGGGACCGGAGATACGCAGTATTTT. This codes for CSARDEGTGDTQYF.

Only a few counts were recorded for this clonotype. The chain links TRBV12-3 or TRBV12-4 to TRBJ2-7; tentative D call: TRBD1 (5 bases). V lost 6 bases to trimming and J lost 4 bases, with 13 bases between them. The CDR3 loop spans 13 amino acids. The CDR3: CASRGVLDYEQYF. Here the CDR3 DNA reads TGTGCCAGCAGAGGGGTCCTTGATTACGAGCAGTACTTC.

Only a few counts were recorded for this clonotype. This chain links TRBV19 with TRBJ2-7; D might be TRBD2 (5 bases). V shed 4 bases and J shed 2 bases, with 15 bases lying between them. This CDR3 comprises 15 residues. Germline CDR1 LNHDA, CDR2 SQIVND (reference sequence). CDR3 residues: CASSTQSGPPYEQYF. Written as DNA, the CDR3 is TGTGCCAGTAGTACCCAGAGCGGACCACCCTACGAGCAGTACTTC.

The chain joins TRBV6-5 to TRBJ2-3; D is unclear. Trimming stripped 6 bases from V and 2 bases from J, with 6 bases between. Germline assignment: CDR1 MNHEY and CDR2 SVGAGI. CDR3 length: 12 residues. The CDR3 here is CASRKNTDTQYF. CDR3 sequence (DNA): TGTGCCAGCAGGAAAAACACAGATACGCAGTATTTT.

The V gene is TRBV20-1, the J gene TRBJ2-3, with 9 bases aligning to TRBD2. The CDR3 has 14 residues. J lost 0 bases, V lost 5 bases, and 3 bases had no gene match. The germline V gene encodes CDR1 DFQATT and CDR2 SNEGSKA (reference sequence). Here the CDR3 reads CSAWTSASTDTQYF. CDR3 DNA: TGCAGTGCTTGGACTAGCGCTAGCACAGATACGCAGTATTTT.

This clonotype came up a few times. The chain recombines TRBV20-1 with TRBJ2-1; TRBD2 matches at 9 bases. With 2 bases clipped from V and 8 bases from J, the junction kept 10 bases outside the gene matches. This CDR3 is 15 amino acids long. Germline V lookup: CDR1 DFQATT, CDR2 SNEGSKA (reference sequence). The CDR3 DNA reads TGCAGTGCTAGATTCGCGGGGGGGCCTAAGGATGAGCAGTTCTTC. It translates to CSARFAGGPKDEQFF.

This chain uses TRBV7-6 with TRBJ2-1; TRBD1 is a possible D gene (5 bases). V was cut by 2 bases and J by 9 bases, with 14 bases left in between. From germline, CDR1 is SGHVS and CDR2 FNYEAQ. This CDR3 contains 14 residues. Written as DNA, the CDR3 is TGTGCCAGCAGCTTATGGGGCCCCGGCGCTGAGCAGTTCTTC. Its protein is CASSLWGPGAEQFF.

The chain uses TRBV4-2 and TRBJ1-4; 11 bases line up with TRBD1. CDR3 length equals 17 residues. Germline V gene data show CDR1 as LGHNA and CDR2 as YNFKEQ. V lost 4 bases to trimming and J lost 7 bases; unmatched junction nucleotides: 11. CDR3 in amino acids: CASSRGSGTGGGEKLFF. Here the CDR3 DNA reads TGTGCCAGCAGCCGAGGATCCGGGACAGGGGGAGGTGAAAAACTGTTTTTT.

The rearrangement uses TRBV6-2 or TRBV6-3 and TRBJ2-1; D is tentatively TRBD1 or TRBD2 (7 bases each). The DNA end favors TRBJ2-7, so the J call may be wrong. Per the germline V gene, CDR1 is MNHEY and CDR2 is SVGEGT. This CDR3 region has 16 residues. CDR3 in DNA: TGTGCCAGCAGTAGCCCTTTGACAGGGAGGGGCAATGAGCAGTACTTC. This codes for CASSSPLTGRGNEQYF.

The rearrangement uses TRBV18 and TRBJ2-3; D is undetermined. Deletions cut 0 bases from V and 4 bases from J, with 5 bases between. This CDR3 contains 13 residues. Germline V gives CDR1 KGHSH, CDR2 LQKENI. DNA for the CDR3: TGTGCCAGCTCACCACCGGGGTCAGATACGCAGTATTTT. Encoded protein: CASSPPGSDTQYF.

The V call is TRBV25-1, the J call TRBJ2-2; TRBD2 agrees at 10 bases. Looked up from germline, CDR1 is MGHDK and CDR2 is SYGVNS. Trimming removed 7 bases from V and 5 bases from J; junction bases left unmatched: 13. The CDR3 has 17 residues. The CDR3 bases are TGTGCCAGCACCTACTCTAGCGGGAGAATTGATACCGGGGAGCTGTTTTTT. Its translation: CASTYSSGRIDTGELFF.

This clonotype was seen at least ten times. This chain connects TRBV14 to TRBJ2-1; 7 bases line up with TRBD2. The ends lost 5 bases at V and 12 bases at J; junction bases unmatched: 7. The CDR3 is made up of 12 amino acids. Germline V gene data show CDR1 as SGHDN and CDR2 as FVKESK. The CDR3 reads CASSITSSGQFF. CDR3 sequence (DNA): TGTGCCAGCAGCATCACTTCTAGCGGGCAGTTCTTC.

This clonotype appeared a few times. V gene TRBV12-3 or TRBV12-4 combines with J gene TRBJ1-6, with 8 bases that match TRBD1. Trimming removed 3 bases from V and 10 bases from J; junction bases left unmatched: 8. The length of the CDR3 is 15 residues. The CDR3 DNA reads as TGTGCCAGCAGTTTTGGGGAACAGGGGGTGTCACCCCTCCACTTT. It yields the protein CASSFGEQGVSPLHF.

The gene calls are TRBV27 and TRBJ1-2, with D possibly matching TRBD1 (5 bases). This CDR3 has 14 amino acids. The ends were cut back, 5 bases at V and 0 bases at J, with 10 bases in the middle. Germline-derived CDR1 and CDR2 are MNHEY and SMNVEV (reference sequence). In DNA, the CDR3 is TGTGCCAGCAGTAGGGGACCCGCTAACTATGGCTACACCTTC. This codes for CASSRGPANYGYTF.

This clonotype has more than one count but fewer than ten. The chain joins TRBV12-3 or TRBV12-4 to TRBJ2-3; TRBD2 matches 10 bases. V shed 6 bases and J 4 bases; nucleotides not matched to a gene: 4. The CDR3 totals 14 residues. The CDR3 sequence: CASRHSGRPDTQYF. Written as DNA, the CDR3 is TGTGCCAGCAGGCATAGCGGGAGGCCAGATACGCAGTATTTT.

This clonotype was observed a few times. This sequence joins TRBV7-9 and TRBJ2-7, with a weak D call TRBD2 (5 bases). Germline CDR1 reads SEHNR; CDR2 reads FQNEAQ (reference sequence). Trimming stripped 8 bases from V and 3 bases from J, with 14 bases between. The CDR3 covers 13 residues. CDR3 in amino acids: CASVPDAGYEQYF. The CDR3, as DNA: TGTGCCAGCGTACCCGACGCGGGCTACGAGCAGTACTTC.

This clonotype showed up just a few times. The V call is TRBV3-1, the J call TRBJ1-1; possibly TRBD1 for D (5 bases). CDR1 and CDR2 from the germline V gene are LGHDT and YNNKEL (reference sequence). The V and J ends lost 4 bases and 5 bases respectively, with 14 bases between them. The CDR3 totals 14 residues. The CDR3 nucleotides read TGTGCCAGCAGCCTGTCCGGCGGGACGACTGAAGCTTTCTTT. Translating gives CASSLSGGTTEAFF.

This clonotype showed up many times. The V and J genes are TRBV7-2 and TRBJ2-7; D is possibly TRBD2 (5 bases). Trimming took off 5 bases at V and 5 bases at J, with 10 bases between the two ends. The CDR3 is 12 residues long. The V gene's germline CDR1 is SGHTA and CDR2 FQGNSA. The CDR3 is CASSTWRDEQYF. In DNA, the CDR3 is TGTGCCAGCAGCACCTGGCGGGACGAGCAGTACTTC.

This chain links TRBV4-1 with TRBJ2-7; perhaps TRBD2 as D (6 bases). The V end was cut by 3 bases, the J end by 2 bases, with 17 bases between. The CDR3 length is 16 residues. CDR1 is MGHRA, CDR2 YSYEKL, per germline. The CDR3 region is CASSQVSGDAAYEQYF. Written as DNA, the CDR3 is TGCGCCAGCAGCCAGGTTAGCGGCGATGCGGCCTACGAGCAGTACTTC.

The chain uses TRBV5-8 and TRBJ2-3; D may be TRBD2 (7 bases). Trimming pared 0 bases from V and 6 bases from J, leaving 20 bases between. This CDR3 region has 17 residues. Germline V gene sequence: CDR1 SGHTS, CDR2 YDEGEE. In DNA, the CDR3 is TGTGCCAGCAGCTTGGGACGCCCTAGCAAGGGGGGGGATACGCAGTATTTT. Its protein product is CASSLGRPSKGGDTQYF.

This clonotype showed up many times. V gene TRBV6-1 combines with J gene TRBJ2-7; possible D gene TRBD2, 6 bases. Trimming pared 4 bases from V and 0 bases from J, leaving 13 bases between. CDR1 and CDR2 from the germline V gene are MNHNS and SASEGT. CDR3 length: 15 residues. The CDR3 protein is CASSARVSGSYEQYF. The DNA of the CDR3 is TGTGCCAGCAGTGCCCGGGTTAGCGGCTCCTACGAGCAGTACTTC.

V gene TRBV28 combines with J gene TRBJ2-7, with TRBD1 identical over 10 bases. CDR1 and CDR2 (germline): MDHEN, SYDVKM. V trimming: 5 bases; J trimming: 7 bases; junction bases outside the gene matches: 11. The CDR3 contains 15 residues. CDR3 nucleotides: TGTGCCAGCAGTCGTAGGGACAGGGGACGTCAAGAGCAGTACTTC. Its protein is CASSRRDRGRQEQYF.